This T cell receptor (beta chain) was obtained from a study of shared clonotypes between healthy human individuals. Study conclusions and caveats: Naive CD4 clonotypes were shared across a few donors at 5% to 6%.

The study drew its donors from healthy HIV-negative adults without recent acute infections or vaccinations. Concerning this clone itself: The target antigen is unknown. This sample includes further DNA sequences coding for the same CDR3.

Assay used: immunoSEQ multiplex PCR; TCRdb lists only in-frame clones, some missing. Of roughly 2.2 million clones listed, about nine tenths were seen once; the top ten hold around 0.4%. The CDR3 spans 13 residues. Per germline, CDR1 KGHSH and CDR2 LQKENI. V shed 5 bases and J 4 bases; nucleotides not matched to a gene: 2. Input material: naive CD4+ T cells from PBMCs. Subset indicated: CD45RA+ positively selected. The chain uses TRBV18 and TRBJ1-5; 7 positions match TRBD1. The sequence was collected from a man aged 18 to 29 in good health. Some clones in this sample may be carry-over from other donors' samples. The CDR3 loop is CASSADRNQPQHF. The CDR3 DNA reads TGTGCCAGCTCAGCGGACAGGAATCAGCCCCAGCATTTT.